Given below is one T cell receptor beta chain in context. The data are from a study of OX40 agonist ivuxolimab in advanced cancers. The CDR3 loop spans 15 amino acids. Trimming took 3 bases from V and 5 from J, leaving 13 bases between them. The V gene's germline CDR1 is LGHNA and CDR2 YSLEER. This table comes from immunoSEQ multiplex PCR, and its TCRdb copy is limited to in-frame clones, with some not included. Of 65,000 to 95,000 clones in the sample, around 93% were seen once. Exclusion of a patient followed from autoimmune disease history or systemic immunosuppression. The sequence came from an adult with an advanced solid tumor such as melanoma, head and neck, liver or kidney cancer. The sample consisted of CD4+ or CD8+ T cells sorted from blood, taken in a trial of the OX40 agonist ivuxolimab. The chain has TRBV4-3 and TRBJ2-2; D is perhaps TRBD1 or TRBD2 (5 bases each). The CDR3: CASSQRQRDTGELFF. DNA for the CDR3: TGCGCCAGCAGCCAGAGACAGAGGGATACCGGGGAGCTGTTTTTT.